The 26 T cell receptor beta chains given below trace back to one sample, sequenced in a study of T cell repertoires in cytomegalovirus infection. Each CDR3 protein gets one entry after TCRdb re-called the reads with MiXCR. The sample lists about 400,000 distinct CDR3 sequences, approximately 18% occurring once. Material for sequencing was PBMCs. These receptors were taken from a human donor in good health (CMV status not recorded). Some clones in this sample may be carry-over from other donors' samples.

This clonotype showed up many times. This chain uses TRBV7-9 with TRBJ2-7; 10 bases are a match to TRBD1. This CDR3 spans 14 amino acids. The V gene's germline CDR1 is SEHNR and CDR2 FQNEAQ (reference sequence). The V and J ends lost 5 bases and 5 bases, in that order; junction bases with no gene match: 6. The CDR3 protein is CASSRGQGIDEQYF. The CDR3 region has the DNA TGTGCCAGCAGCCGGGGACAGGGGATCGACGAGCAGTACTTC.

This clonotype came up many times. This chain uses TRBV7-9 with TRBJ2-6; D possibly uses TRBD1 or TRBD2 (6 bases each). This CDR3 has 18 residues. Per the germline V gene, CDR1 is SEHNR and CDR2 is FQNEAQ (reference sequence). Deletions cut 5 bases from V and 2 bases from J, with 19 bases between. CDR3 bases: TGTGCCAGCAGCCCACCCGGGAAAAGGGGGGCTGGGGCCAACGTCCTGACTTTC. It encodes CASSPPGKRGAGANVLTF.

The gene calls are TRBV20-1 and TRBJ2-7; D possibly corresponds to TRBD1 (6 bases). Germline V gene lookup returns CDR1 DFQATT and CDR2 SNEGSKA (reference sequence). With 6 bases removed from V and 4 bases from J, the gap between germline ends came to 13 bases. CDR3 length: 12 amino acids. CDR3 nucleotide sequence: TGCAGTGCCGACAGGCACTTATACGAGCAGTACTTC. It translates to CSADRHLYEQYF.

The V and J genes are TRBV7-9 and TRBJ2-3; D is uncertain. Germline V gives CDR1 SEHNR, CDR2 FQNEAQ (reference sequence). The CDR3 covers 15 residues. Trimming took 4 bases from V and 4 from J, leaving 15 bases between them. This chain's CDR3 is CASSSSAVWADTQYF. The CDR3 DNA follows: TGTGCCAGCAGCTCGTCCGCGGTTTGGGCAGATACGCAGTATTTT.

This clonotype occurred a few times. The chain uses TRBV5-6 and TRBJ1-1; 8 bases align to TRBD1. Unmatched junction bases numbered 8, after V lost 3 bases and J lost 4 bases. The CDR3 sequence is 15 residues long. The germline V gene has CDR1 SGHDT and CDR2 YYEEEE. DNA of the CDR3: TGTGCCAGCAGCTCCCTGGACAGGGAGGGCACTGAAGCTTTCTTT. It specifies CASSSLDREGTEAFF.

In this sample, this clonotype turned up a few times. DNA of the CDR3: TGTGCCAGTGGGCCCCAGGCGGCAGGGGGCGAGCAGTACTTC. It is translated as CASGPQAAGGEQYF. The V and J genes are TRBV19 and TRBJ2-7; TRBD1 matches at 7 bases. V trimming: 8 bases; J trimming: 6 bases; junction bases outside the gene matches: 13. The CDR3 has 14 residues. Germline V gene data show CDR1 as LNHDA and CDR2 as SQIVND (reference sequence).

This clonotype was counted a few times. The V and J genes are TRBV5-4 and TRBJ2-5; maybe TRBD2 (6 bases). The germline V gene has CDR1 SGHNT and CDR2 YYREEE (reference sequence). V was cut by 3 bases and J by 2 bases, with 14 bases left in between. This CDR3 spans 15 amino acids. The CDR3 nucleotides read TGTGCCAGCAGCTGGAACGAGGAGGGACAAGAGACCCAGTACTTC. Translation: CASSWNEEGQETQYF.

This clonotype came up many times. The DNA for the CDR3 is TGTGCCAGCAGCTCTCGGGATACAGGGGCAACTAATGAAAAACTGTTTTTT. Translation: CASSSRDTGATNEKLFF. The chain employs TRBV7-6 and TRBJ1-4, with 7 positions matching TRBD1. Trimming cost V 4 bases and J 0 bases; bases outside gene matches: 8. The CDR3 loop spans 17 amino acids. CDR1 and CDR2 (germline): SGHVS, FNYEAQ.

The CDR3 nucleotides read TGTGCCAGTAGTATTGGGCTAGCGACACAAGAGCAGTTCTTC. Its translation is CASSIGLATQEQFF. The V and J genes are TRBV19 and TRBJ2-1; D is perhaps TRBD2 (6 bases). Trimming left V 3 bases short and J 10 bases short, with 16 bases between. The CDR3 runs 14 residues. Germline V gives CDR1 LNHDA, CDR2 SQIVND (reference sequence).

The sample holds a few counts of this clonotype. V gene TRBV18 combines with J gene TRBJ1-4; 10 bases match TRBD1. Germline CDR1 reads KGHSH; CDR2 reads LQKENI. V lost 2 bases and J lost 8; bases outside the gene matches: 2. The CDR3 spans 14 residues. The CDR3 loop is CASSPGTGEEKLFF. CDR3 bases: TGTGCCAGCTCACCAGGGACAGGGGAAGAAAAACTGTTTTTT.

The sample holds many counts of this clonotype. The chain has TRBV7-2 and TRBJ2-5; 7 bases agree with TRBD1. V lost 5 bases, J lost 5 bases, and 11 bases stayed unmatched. Germline CDR1 reads SGHTA; CDR2 reads FQGNSA. The CDR3 has 15 amino acids. The CDR3 loop reads CASSTRYRGRETQYF. The CDR3, as DNA: TGTGCCAGCAGCACCCGATACAGGGGCCGGGAGACCCAGTACTTC.

This chain joins TRBV4-2 and TRBJ2-7; TRBD1 might be the D (5 bases). CDR3 length equals 17 residues. Germline V gene lookup returns CDR1 LGHNA and CDR2 YNFKEQ. Trimming took 4 bases from V and 0 from J, leaving 19 bases between them. The CDR3 spells CASSPVGWGPSSYEQYF. The CDR3, as DNA: TGTGCCAGCAGCCCGGTCGGTTGGGGCCCTAGCTCCTACGAGCAGTACTTC.

This clonotype was counted only a few times. The chain is built from TRBV6-2 or TRBV6-3 and TRBJ2-2, with 7 bases that match TRBD1. Per germline, CDR1 MNHEY and CDR2 SVGEGT. CDR3 length equals 15 residues. The V gene end was trimmed by 6 bases and the J gene end by 4 bases; junction bases not matched to a gene: 8. The CDR3 spells CASSSTGSATGELFF. The CDR3, as DNA: TGTGCCAGCAGCTCGACAGGGTCGGCCACCGGGGAGCTGTTTTTT.

The CDR3 is CATTFLTAQHF. The DNA for the CDR3 is TGTGCCACGACTTTCCTGACGGCCCAGCATTTT. The chain is built from TRBV28 and TRBJ1-5; D is unclear. Trimming cost V 10 bases and J 11 bases, with 15 bases left between them. The CDR3 is 11 residues long. Germline V gives CDR1 MDHEN, CDR2 SYDVKM.

This clonotype has at least ten counts. The rearrangement links TRBV7-2 to TRBJ2-3; 8 bases line up with TRBD2. Trimming at V came to 2 bases and at J to 2 bases, leaving 6 bases not matched to a gene. The length of the CDR3 is 16 residues. CDR1 is SGHTA, CDR2 FQGNSA, per germline. The CDR3 spells CASSLQFSGATDTQYF. DNA for the CDR3: TGTGCCAGCAGCTTACAGTTTAGCGGGGCCACAGATACGCAGTATTTT.

The V and J genes are TRBV7-9 and TRBJ2-1; D uncertain. Per germline, CDR1 SEHNR and CDR2 FQNEAQ (reference sequence). There are 16 residues in the CDR3. V lost 0 bases and J lost 6, with 15 bases in between. The DNA for the CDR3 is TGTGCCAGCAGCTTAGCGGGAAGTTACGTCGCCAATGAGCAGTTCTTC. The encoded protein is CASSLAGSYVANEQFF.

This clonotype was seen more than once but under ten times. The V call is TRBV4-1, the J call TRBJ1-2, with unresolved D. This CDR3 has 14 amino acids. V gave up 4 bases and J gave up 4 bases, with 13 bases separating them. CDR1 and CDR2 (germline): MGHRA, YSYEKL. CDR3 sequence: CASSRIGVFYGYTF. CDR3 DNA sequence: TGCGCCAGCAGCCGAATCGGGGTTTTCTATGGCTACACCTTC.

The genes are TRBV7-6 and TRBJ1-6, with TRBD1 identical over 7 bases. CDR1 SGHVS and CDR2 FNYEAQ come from the germline V gene. This CDR3 has 15 amino acids. J was trimmed by 8 bases and V by 8 bases; bases with no gene match: 12. CDR3 residues: CASSLTTGVYSPLHF. The CDR3 DNA reads TGTGCCAGCTCTTTAACAACAGGGGTTTATTCACCCCTCCACTTT.

This chain uses TRBV2 with TRBJ1-2; tentative D call: TRBD1 (6 bases). V was pared by 5 bases and J by 10 bases, with 14 bases between. Germline V lookup: CDR1 SNHLY, CDR2 FYNNEI. This CDR3 spans 12 amino acids. CDR3 protein: CASSIGQRDYTF. CDR3 nucleotides: TGTGCCAGCAGTATCGGACAGCGAGACTACACCTTC.

This chain connects TRBV18 to TRBJ1-5; D is ambiguous. The CDR3 consists of 15 residues. In germline, CDR1 is KGHSH, CDR2 LQKENI. Trimming cost V 2 bases and J 0 bases, with 8 bases left between them. The CDR3 DNA is TGTGCCAGCTCACCAGCCCCCCATAGCAATCAGCCCCAGCATTTT. It yields the protein CASSPAPHSNQPQHF. The full variable domain, in which reference TRBV18 and TRBJ1-5 provide the parts outside the CDR3, is NAGVMQNPRHLVRRRGQEARLRCSPMKGHSHVYWYRQLPEEGLKFMVYLQKENIIDESGMPKERFSAEFPKEGPSILRIQQVVRGDSAAYFCASSPAPHSNQPQHFGDGTRLSIL.

This clonotype was seen a handful of times. The chain employs TRBV9 and TRBJ2-1, with TRBD2 identical over 8 bases. This CDR3 is built from 15 residues. The ends lost 0 bases at V and 13 bases at J; junction bases unmatched: 12. Per germline, CDR1 SGDLS and CDR2 YYNGEE. CDR3 DNA sequence: TGTGCCAGCAGCGTAGAGGGACTAGTGGGACAACCCCAGTTCTTC. This sequence encodes CASSVEGLVGQPQFF.

The rearrangement uses TRBV11-2 and TRBJ2-2; D is uncertain. V lost 0 bases and J lost 6, with 8 bases in between. Germline V gene sequence: CDR1 SGHAT, CDR2 FQNNGV. The CDR3 consists of 14 residues. CDR3 loop: CASSLEALPGELFF. The CDR3 nucleotides read TGTGCCAGCAGCTTAGAAGCTCTACCCGGGGAGCTGTTTTTT.

This clonotype was recorded at least ten times. The chain carries TRBV7-7 and TRBJ2-5, with 12 bases matching TRBD2. J was trimmed by 5 bases and V by 5 bases; bases with no gene match: 9. Germline V lookup: CDR1 SSHAT, CDR2 FNYEAQ (reference sequence). The CDR3 is 16 amino acids. This chain's CDR3 is CASSPSTSGGGETQYF. CDR3 nucleotides: TGTGCCAGCAGCCCCTCGACTAGCGGGGGTGGGGAGACCCAGTACTTC.

This clonotype was found many times. The rearrangement links TRBV10-3 to TRBJ1-5; D perhaps matches TRBD1 (6 bases). The V gene lost 2 bases and the J gene lost 6 bases, with 14 bases spanning the gap. The CDR3 extends over 15 amino acids. Germline CDR1 and CDR2: ENHRY and SYGVKD. In nucleotides, the CDR3 is TGTGCCATCAGTGAGGGACAGCCCACGGCTCAGCCCCAGCATTTT. This encodes CAISEGQPTAQPQHF.

The rearrangement uses TRBV5-5 and TRBJ1-2; no firm D call. The germline V gene encodes CDR1 SGHKS and CDR2 YYEKEE (reference sequence). The CDR3 length is 12 residues. Trimming removed 4 bases at V and 1 base at J, with 5 bases between. This CDR3 is CASSQFNYGYTF. The CDR3 DNA reads TGTGCCAGCAGCCAATTTAACTATGGCTACACCTTC. Using reference TRBV5-5 and TRBJ1-2 for the parts outside the CDR3, the full variable domain is DAGVTQSPTHLIKTRGQQVTLRCSPISGHKSVSWYQQVLGQGPQFIFQYYEKEERGRGNFPDRFSARQFPNYSSELNVNALLLGDSALYLCASSQFNYGYTFGSGTRLTVV.

This clonotype appeared many times. As DNA, the CDR3 is TGTGCCAGCAGCGTGCGGACTAGCGGGAGGCCTTACAATGAGCAGTTCTTC. This sequence encodes CASSVRTSGRPYNEQFF. The chain carries TRBV7-2 and TRBJ2-1, with 14 bases fitting TRBD2. CDR1 is SGHTA and CDR2 is FQGNSA in the germline V gene. This CDR3 region has 17 residues. V dropped 5 bases and J dropped 4; count of bases not matched to a gene: 7.